What follows are 31 T cell receptor beta chains derived from one specimen sequenced in a study of blood T cell repertoires in COVID-19. The data were produced by immunoSEQ multiplex PCR, yet TCRdb's version contains in-frame clones alone and is incomplete. The data contain 150,000 to 200,000 clones, 88% of them singletons. Sequencing was done on a sample of PBMCs or T cells enriched from blood (not recorded which). These receptors all stem from a young woman who had recovered from COVID-19.

The chain combines TRBV6-5 with TRBJ1-6; D uncertain. The CDR3 sequence is 14 residues long. The V end was cut by 0 bases, the J end by 7 bases, with 7 bases between. Germline-derived CDR1 and CDR2 are MNHEY and SVGAGI. The CDR3 coding sequence is TGTGCCAGCAGTTACTCGGGCGGGAATTCACCCCTCCACTTT. This encodes CASSYSGGNSPLHF.

The V call is TRBV28, the J call TRBJ1-1, with no clear D. V was shortened by 5 bases and J by 10 bases, with 17 bases between the two germline ends. Per the germline V gene, CDR1 is MDHEN and CDR2 is SYDVKM. The CDR3 consists of 13 residues. The CDR3 is CASSPVAQEGAFF. CDR3 in DNA: TGTGCCAGCAGTCCCGTTGCGCAGGAGGGAGCTTTCTTT.

V and J are TRBV11-2 and TRBJ1-4; maybe TRBD1 (5 bases). CDR3 size: 15 residues. V shed 1 base and J shed 8 bases, with 14 bases lying between them. Germline V gene sequence: CDR1 SGHAT, CDR2 FQNNGV. The CDR3 DNA follows: TGTGCCAGCAGCTTAGTGTCTGGGGGGGAAGAAAAACTGTTTTTT. Amino acid sequence: CASSLVSGGEEKLFF.

In this sample, this clone turned up once. V and J are TRBV19 and TRBJ1-2; 7 bases agree with TRBD1. This CDR3 is built from 13 residues. Looked up from germline, CDR1 is LNHDA and CDR2 is SQIVND (reference sequence). V was pared by 6 bases and J by 2 bases, with 3 bases of the junction left unmatched. This CDR3 reads CASRLGQNYGYTF. The CDR3 region has the DNA TGTGCCAGTAGATTGGGACAGAACTATGGCTACACCTTC.

The chain combines TRBV27 with TRBJ1-6, with 8 bases identical to TRBD1. CDR3 size: 15 residues. CDR1 MNHEY and CDR2 SMNVEV come from the germline V gene (reference sequence). V trimming: 3 bases; J trimming: 10 bases; junction bases outside the gene matches: 8. The CDR3 sequence is CASSLSRQGRSPLHF. CDR3 nucleotides: TGTGCCAGCAGTTTGTCGAGACAGGGGCGCTCACCCCTCCACTTT.

The chain is built from TRBV5-1 and TRBJ1-4; D is undetermined. CDR3 length equals 14 residues. CDR1 is SGHRS, CDR2 YFSETQ, per germline. V dropped 3 bases and J dropped 8 bases, with 14 bases sitting between them. This CDR3 is CASSSGSPGEKLFF. CDR3 DNA sequence: TGCGCCAGCAGCTCCGGTTCCCCCGGGGAAAAACTGTTTTTT.

The genes are TRBV3-1 (or the pseudogene TRBV3-2) and TRBJ1-4; a possible D gene is TRBD1 (6 bases). The CDR3 is made up of 14 amino acids. Trimming stripped 4 bases from V and 4 bases from J, with 10 bases between. Germline CDR1 is LGHDT and CDR2 is YNNKEL (reference sequence). CDR3 sequence reads: CASSPTGRNEKLFF. The CDR3 region has the DNA TGTGCCAGCAGCCCGACAGGTCGTAATGAAAAACTGTTTTTT.

The chain links TRBV27 to TRBJ2-2, with 9 bases that match TRBD1. The CDR3 has 14 amino acids. Germline loops: CDR1 MNHEY, CDR2 SMNVEV (reference sequence). V lost 3 bases and J lost 9; bases outside the gene matches: 5. CDR3 DNA: TGTGCCAGCAGTTTCCACAGGGGGCCGTGGGAGCTGTTTTTT. It yields the protein CASSFHRGPWELFF.

The chain carries TRBV5-1 and TRBJ1-4; 12 nucleotides match TRBD1. The CDR3 extends over 16 amino acids. Germline CDR1 is SGHRS and CDR2 is YFSETQ. V was clipped by 4 bases and J by 2 bases; unmatched bases: 3. CDR3 in amino acids: CASSTGTGGTNEKLFF. CDR3 sequence (DNA): TGCGCCAGCAGCACAGGGACAGGGGGCACTAATGAAAAACTGTTTTTT. Variable domain in full (rest from reference TRBV5-1 and TRBJ1-4): KAGVTQTPRYLIKTRGQQVTLSCSPISGHRSVSWYQQTPGQGLQFLFEYFSETQRNKGNFPGRFSGRQFSNSRSEMNVSTLELGDSALYLCASSTGTGGTNEKLFFGSGTQLSVL.

This chain links TRBV27 with TRBJ1-4; D is perhaps TRBD1 (6 bases). V was cut by 5 bases and J by 6 bases, with 16 bases left in between. The CDR3 consists of 15 residues. CDR1 is MNHEY, CDR2 SMNVEV, per germline (reference sequence). DNA for the CDR3: TGTGCCAGCAGTCCGTCACGGGACACTTATGAAAAACTGTTTTTT. Translation: CASSPSRDTYEKLFF.

The J gene is TRBJ1-1, the V gene TRBV6-1; the D gene is possibly TRBD1 (5 bases). V shed 0 bases and J shed 2 bases, with 10 bases lying between them. The CDR3 spans 15 residues. Germline V gene sequence: CDR1 MNHNS, CDR2 SASEGT. Here the CDR3 reads CASSEARRTNTEAFF. The CDR3 DNA reads TGTGCCAGCAGTGAAGCGCGACGGACAAACACTGAAGCTTTCTTT.

The chain couples TRBV10-3 to TRBJ1-2; no firm D call. CDR1 ENHRY and CDR2 SYGVKD come from the germline V gene. The ends were cut back, 8 bases at V and 7 bases at J, with 14 bases in the middle. The CDR3 covers 12 residues. The CDR3 is CAIGPPEGGYTF. DNA for the CDR3: TGTGCCATCGGGCCTCCTGAGGGTGGCTACACCTTC.

This clone was picked up one time. The genes are TRBV28 and TRBJ1-6; D uncertain. CDR1 is MDHEN, CDR2 SYDVKM, per germline. The V end was cut by 8 bases, the J end by 7 bases, with 9 bases between. The CDR3 totals 12 residues. Here the CDR3 reads CASQLGNSPLHF. CDR3 DNA: TGTGCCAGCCAGCTGGGCAATTCACCCCTCCACTTT. The full variable domain, completed using reference TRBV28 and TRBJ1-6, is DVKVTQSSRYLVKRTGEKVFLECVQDMDHENMFWYRQDPGLGLRLIYFSYDVKMKEKGDIPEGYSVSREKKERFSLILESASTNQTSMYLCASQLGNSPLHFGNGTRLTVT.

The V gene is TRBV14, the J gene TRBJ1-2; D is unresolved. The CDR3 totals 13 residues. V dropped 4 bases and J dropped 2 bases, with 8 bases sitting between them. The V gene's germline CDR1 is SGHDN and CDR2 FVKESK. In DNA form, the CDR3 reads TGTGCCAGCAGCCGAGATTTAAACTATGGCTACACCTTC. Protein: CASSRDLNYGYTF.

This CDR3 reads CAMADGTALTSGANVLTF. The CDR3 DNA sequence: TGTGCCATGGCGGATGGGACAGCCTTAACCTCTGGGGCCAACGTCCTGACTTTC. The V and J genes are TRBV10-3 and TRBJ2-6; 7 bases fit TRBD1. Germline V lookup: CDR1 ENHRY, CDR2 SYGVKD. The CDR3 runs 18 residues. The J segment lost 0 bases and the V segment lost 9 bases, leaving 14 bases of the junction unmatched.

This clone appeared a single time. J is TRBJ1-2 and V is TRBV4-3; no definite D call. Germline lookup yields CDR1 LGHNA and CDR2 YSLEER. Trimming pared 0 bases from V and 5 bases from J, leaving 10 bases between. There are 14 residues in the CDR3. CDR3: CASSQDQTVYGYTF. CDR3 DNA: TGCGCCAGCAGCCAAGATCAAACGGTATATGGCTACACCTTC.

The chain links TRBV2 to TRBJ1-2; D is perhaps TRBD1 (6 bases). The CDR3 is 14 residues long. Germline CDR1 and CDR2: SNHLY and FYNNEI. V lost 6 bases to trimming and J lost 0 bases, with 11 bases between them. CDR3 DNA: TGTGCCAGCAGGAAGACAGGTTCTAACTATGGCTACACCTTC. This encodes CASRKTGSNYGYTF.

This clone occurred once. The chain is built from TRBV4-1 and TRBJ2-7; 9 nucleotides align to TRBD1. This CDR3 region has 18 residues. Germline V CDR1 and CDR2: MGHRA, YSYEKL. The V and J ends lost 1 base and 2 bases, in that order; junction bases with no gene match: 12. The CDR3 protein is CASSQGTGAQTIAYEQYF. CDR3 nucleotide sequence: TGCGCCAGCAGCCAAGGGACAGGGGCGCAAACAATAGCCTACGAGCAGTACTTC.

The rearrangement joins TRBV7-2 to TRBJ2-5; TRBD1 matches at 10 bases. Germline V lookup: CDR1 SGHTA, CDR2 FQGNSA. This CDR3 comprises 16 residues. Trimming removed 4 bases from V and 5 bases from J; junction bases left unmatched: 10. Here the CDR3 reads CASSSHGTGDGETQYF. Here the CDR3 DNA reads TGTGCCAGCAGCTCCCACGGGACAGGGGATGGTGAGACCCAGTACTTC.

The V and J genes are TRBV14 and TRBJ2-5; 9 bases line up with TRBD2. The germline V gene has CDR1 SGHDN and CDR2 FVKESK. The V segment lost 4 bases and the J segment 5 bases; nucleotides outside the gene matches: 2. CDR3 size: 13 residues. The CDR3 protein is CASSLSGSETQYF. CDR3 sequence (DNA): TGTGCCAGCAGCCTTAGCGGGAGTGAGACCCAGTACTTC.

This clone occurred once. The J gene is TRBJ2-3, the V gene TRBV18; a weak D match, TRBD2 (6 bases). V was pared by 0 bases and J by 8 bases, with 9 bases between. The CDR3 is 13 amino acids. Germline loops: CDR1 KGHSH, CDR2 LQKENI. CDR3 sequence (DNA): TGTGCCAGCTCACCACCCGGGAGTGCTACGCAGTATTTT. As protein: CASSPPGSATQYF.

The chain has TRBV3-1 (or the pseudogene TRBV3-2) and TRBJ2-3; D is perhaps TRBD1 (6 bases). The germline CDR1 and CDR2 sequences are LGHDT and YNNKEL (reference sequence). This CDR3 comprises 14 residues. Trimming took 4 bases from V and 2 from J, leaving 10 bases between them. The CDR3 bases are TGTGCCAGCAGCCCGGGACAACTCACAGATACGCAGTATTTT. This encodes CASSPGQLTDTQYF.

V is TRBV6-2 or TRBV6-3 and J is TRBJ2-1, with 10 bases aligning to TRBD2. Losses at the gene ends were 4 bases for V and 4 bases for J; bases not matched to a gene: 7. From germline, CDR1 is MNHEY and CDR2 SVGEGT. The CDR3 sequence is 16 residues long. In DNA, the CDR3 is TGTGCCAGCAGTTCCCCTAGCGGGGGTGTTTACAATGAGCAGTTCTTC. Its translation is CASSSPSGGVYNEQFF.

The chain carries TRBV19 and TRBJ1-6; D perhaps matches TRBD1 (5 bases). Trimming took 10 bases from V and 7 from J, leaving 29 bases between them. This CDR3 region has 18 residues. Germline CDR1 is LNHDA and CDR2 is SQIVND (reference sequence). This CDR3 is CANLGKGSVDSRNSPLHF. The CDR3 nucleotides are TGTGCCAACCTAGGGAAGGGGTCGGTAGACTCTCGCAATTCACCCCTCCACTTT.

This sequence joins TRBV7-9 and TRBJ1-2, with 7 bases aligning to TRBD1. This CDR3 spans 14 amino acids. Germline CDR1 is SEHNR and CDR2 is FQNEAQ (reference sequence). Trimming took 4 bases from V and 2 from J; bases not matched to a gene: 4. The CDR3 reads CASSSGTVNYGYTF. The CDR3 DNA sequence: TGTGCCAGCAGCTCAGGGACAGTAAACTATGGCTACACCTTC. Together with reference TRBV7-9 and TRBJ1-2, the CDR3 gives the full variable domain: DTGVSQNPRHKITKRGQNVTFRCDPISEHNRLYWYRQTLGQGPEFLTYFQNEAQLEKSRLLSDRFSAERPKGSFSTLEIQRTEQGDSAMYLCASSSGTVNYGYTFGSGTRLTVV.

This clone has only one observation. The chain's CDR3 is CASNGQGGNQPQHF. The DNA of the CDR3 is TGTGCCAGCAATGGACAGGGCGGCAATCAGCCCCAGCATTTT. This sequence joins TRBV19 and TRBJ1-5; 8 bases are a match to TRBD1. CDR3 length: 14 residues. The V gene end was trimmed by 9 bases and the J gene end by 2 bases; junction bases not matched to a gene: 6. Germline V gene lookup returns CDR1 LNHDA and CDR2 SQIVND (reference sequence).

The chain has TRBV25-1 and TRBJ2-2; D might be TRBD1 (6 bases). The germline V gene has CDR1 MGHDK and CDR2 SYGVNS. The CDR3 totals 17 residues. Trimming took off 4 bases at V and 0 bases at J, with 15 bases between the two ends. CDR3 bases: TGTGCCAGCAGTGCGTCACCGGGACAAACGAACACCGGGGAGCTGTTTTTT. It encodes CASSASPGQTNTGELFF.

The chain links TRBV9 to TRBJ2-1; D may be TRBD1 (6 bases). CDR3 length: 16 amino acids. Germline V lookup: CDR1 SGDLS, CDR2 YYNGEE. Trimming left V 4 bases short and J 4 bases short, with 18 bases between. The CDR3: CASSPRLTGTYNEQFF. CDR3 DNA sequence: TGTGCCAGCAGCCCGCGCCTCACCGGGACATACAATGAGCAGTTCTTC.

On this clone: Distinct nucleotide sequences in the sample also encode this CDR3. The chain combines TRBV7-2 with TRBJ1-4; D remains unclear. The CDR3 length is 14 residues. Per germline, CDR1 SGHTA and CDR2 FQGNSA. The V end was cut by 1 base, the J end by 3 bases, with 6 bases between. The CDR3 sequence: CASSLGRANEKLFF. CDR3 nucleotides: TGTGCCAGCAGCTTAGGGAGGGCTAATGAAAAACTGTTTTTT.

This clone showed up just a few times. This sequence joins TRBV5-1 and TRBJ1-5; TRBD1 aligns across 10 bases. Germline-derived CDR1 and CDR2 are SGHRS and YFSETQ. The V and J ends lost 4 bases and 2 bases, in that order; junction bases with no gene match: 21. The CDR3 consists of 21 residues. This CDR3 is CASSRYTEGQGKAVGNQPQHF. DNA of the CDR3: TGCGCCAGCAGCCGATACACGGAGGGACAGGGGAAGGCTGTTGGCAATCAGCCCCAGCATTTT. The complete variable domain, with remaining parts taken from reference TRBV5-1 and TRBJ1-5, reads KAGVTQTPRYLIKTRGQQVTLSCSPISGHRSVSWYQQTPGQGLQFLFEYFSETQRNKGNFPGRFSGRQFSNSRSEMNVSTLELGDSALYLCASSRYTEGQGKAVGNQPQHFGDGTRLSIL.

The V call is TRBV20-1, the J call TRBJ2-5; 11 bases align to TRBD2. Germline values: CDR1 DFQATT, CDR2 SNEGSKA (reference sequence). V shed 3 bases, J shed 3 bases, and the junction held 15 bases outside the gene matches. The CDR3 spans 18 residues. CDR3 in DNA: TGCAGTGCTAGTGCGGGGACTAGCGGAGGGGCCGCGAAAGAGACCCAGTACTTC. Translating gives CSASAGTSGGAAKETQYF.